This T cell receptor (beta chain) derives from a study of T-cell memory formation after mild COVID-19. From germline, CDR1 is MDHEN and CDR2 SYDVKM. This CDR3 is 18 amino acids long. V was cut by 3 bases and J by 0 bases, with 18 bases left in between. 5'RACE with constant-segment primers yielded barcoded, UMI-tagged TCR alpha and TCR beta cDNA libraries. TCRdb itself ran the 5' RACE reads through MiXCR, one entry per CDR3 protein. The sample yields tens of thousands of distinct CDR3 sequences, roughly a sixth seen once. The rearrangement joins TRBV28 to TRBJ1-5; the D gene is possibly TRBD1 (5 bases). The sample comprised PBMCs or a T cell subset sorted from them (not recorded which). The receptor comes from an adult woman who had mild COVID-19 (a few samples of this study predate the infection). Cell type and time point are not known. The CDR3 is CASSFAGSAHYSNQPQHF. Here the CDR3 DNA reads TGTGCCAGCAGTTTTGCAGGGTCAGCTCATTATAGCAATCAGCCCCAGCATTTT.